The T cell receptor (beta chain) under discussion was sequenced for a study of CD8 T cell repertoires and HIV-1 epitope variants. Germline-derived CDR1 and CDR2 are SNHLY and FYNNEI. V shed 6 bases, J shed 8 bases, and the junction held 9 bases outside the gene matches. The CDR3 consists of 13 residues. A note on this clone: What it binds is not known.

Assay used: immunoSEQ multiplex PCR; TCRdb lists only in-frame clones, some missing. The data contain thousands of clones, roughly 65% of them singletons. This receptor was obtained from a male donor with HIV. Sample: cultured CD8+ T cells derived from PBMCs. The chain recombines TRBV2 with TRBJ1-2, with 7 nucleotides matching TRBD1. The CDR3 protein is CASRKQGRKGYTF. CDR3 nucleotides: TGTGCCAGCAGGAAACAGGGGCGGAAAGGCTACACCTTC.